This TCR beta chain was observed in a study of blood T cell repertoires in COVID-19. In the study overall: COVID-19 samples collected from the United States, Italy and Spain covered acute and convalescent phases. T cells, B-cell-depleted T cells, or PBMCs supplied cDNA or gDNA.

Assay used: immunoSEQ multiplex PCR; TCRdb lists only in-frame clones, some missing. The sample carries about 200,000 clones, approximately 80% recorded once. Living in 20 to 30 US areas, the participants were between 18 and 89 years of age. The receptor was derived from a woman aged 40 to 49 with acute COVID-19. The sample comprised PBMCs or T cells enriched from blood (not recorded which).

CDR3 sequence: CARDWGREGPDTQYF. The CDR3 DNA reads as TGTGCCAGAGACTGGGGGCGGGAGGGCCCCGATACGCAGTATTTT. This chain joins TRBV7-5 and TRBJ2-3; the table gives TRBD2 as D, unverified against the DNA. TRBV7-5 is reported as a pseudogene. The CDR3 is 15 residues long.